This T cell receptor beta chain was observed in a study of CD8 T cells in Susac syndrome. The RNA, roughly 0.45 to 1 ug, was put through reverse transcription using random hexamers. A multiplex approach, immunoSEQ multiplex PCR, amplified TCR beta CDR3 across 54 Vbeta and 13 Jbeta. TCRdb passed the immunoSEQ multiplex PCR reads through MiXCR, listing each CDR3 protein once. The sample holds roughly 120,000 distinct CDR3 sequences, 80% to 95% seen once. From blood CD8+ and CD4+ T cells, the TCR beta chain was sequenced. Patients with stable or active relapsing-remitting disease, all of them treatment-naive, made up the multiple sclerosis controls. Study outcomes and limitations: As the study acknowledged, the number of individuals in its TCR sequencing and HLA analysis was relatively small.

For this clonotype: What it binds is not known.

Looked up from germline, CDR1 is SEHNR and CDR2 is FQNEAQ (reference sequence). V gave up 5 bases and J gave up 1 base, with 8 bases separating them. The CDR3 has 13 residues. This sequence was found in a human donor with multiple sclerosis. The source material was CD8+ T cells from PBMCs. The rearrangement links TRBV7-9 to TRBJ2-5; possibly TRBD1 for D (6 bases). DNA of the CDR3: TGTGCCAGCAGCAGGACAGTCCAAGAGACCCAGTACTTC. Its protein product is CASSRTVQETQYF.